These T cell receptor beta chains were read from a single sample in a study of T cells in Graves' hyperthyroidism and ophthalmopathy. TCRdb reanalysed the multiplex PCR reads using MiXCR and keeps one entry per CDR3 protein. The sample includes some 250,000 distinct CDR3 sequences, about 14% of them seen just once. Sequenced sample: blood. The receptors come from a woman in her forties with Graves' hyperthyroidism that later progressed to Graves' ophthalmopathy. The CDR3 runs from the conserved cysteine through the conserved F or W. The D gene is left open where the match is weak. The size of a clone is reported for some rows only, either as once, few or many, or as a class for expanded clones.

v_call	d_call	clone_size	j_call	cdr3_aa	cdr3_nt
TRBV10-3	TRBD2	many	TRBJ2-3	CATLGTLGLAGGMGTDTQYF	TGTGCCACCCTGGGGACTTTAGGACTAGCGGGAGGAATGGGCACAGATACGCAGTATTTT
TRBV27	NA	NA	TRBJ2-7	CASSFSPAAPYEQYF	TGTGCCAGCAGTTTTAGTCCAGCGGCCCCCTACGAGCAGTACTTC
TRBV9	NA	few	TRBJ1-1	CASSVGQGMNTEAFF	TGTGCCAGCAGCGTAGGTCAGGGGATGAACACTGAAGCTTTCTTT
TRBV5-5	NA	many	TRBJ2-2	CASSLNSPQNTGELFF	TGTGCCAGCAGCTTGAACTCACCGCAGAACACCGGGGAGCTGTTTTTT
TRBV9	NA	few	TRBJ2-3	CASSEGPTDTQYF	TGTGCCAGCAGCGAGGGGCCCACAGATACGCAGTATTTT
TRBV20-1	NA	many	TRBJ2-5	CSAGEDTEETQYF	TGCAGTGCTGGGGAGGACACAGAAGAGACCCAGTACTTC
TRBV2	TRBD1	NA	TRBJ2-7	CASSEARATGAPYEQYF	TGTGCCAGCAGTGAAGCAAGGGCCACAGGGGCTCCTTACGAGCAGTACTTC
TRBV27	NA	many	TRBJ2-1	CASSLRAVSYNEQFF	TGTGCCAGCAGTTTGCGAGCGGTCTCCTACAATGAGCAGTTCTTC
TRBV5-1	NA	NA	TRBJ2-1	CASSLRSASVNEQFF	TGCGCCAGCAGCTTGAGGTCGGCTAGCGTGAATGAGCAGTTCTTC
TRBV6-4	NA	many	TRBJ2-2	CASSEGQHNGELFF	TGTGCCAGCAGTGAGGGGCAGCACAACGGGGAGCTGTTTTTT
TRBV6-1	NA	NA	TRBJ2-7	CASRPKTSREQYF	TGTGCCAGCAGGCCAAAAACTAGTCGCGAGCAGTACTTC
TRBV28	NA	many	TRBJ1-5	CASAWVDQPQHF	TGTGCCAGCGCCTGGGTAGATCAGCCCCAGCATTTT
TRBV11-2	NA	many	TRBJ2-7	CASSTQESGNLYEQYF	TGTGCCAGCAGCACACAAGAATCCGGGAACCTCTACGAGCAGTACTTC
TRBV9	TRBD2	few	TRBJ2-1	CASGGVGGRYNEQFF	TGTGCCAGCGGAGGGGTGGGCGGGAGGTACAATGAGCAGTTCTTC
TRBV30	NA	many	TRBJ1-5	CAWSVRQTNQPQHF	TGTGCCTGGAGTGTACGGCAGACCAATCAGCCCCAGCATTTT
TRBV5-1	TRBD2	many	TRBJ2-1	CASKGLADNEQFF	TGCGCCAGCAAGGGACTAGCGGACAATGAGCAGTTCTTC
TRBV30	NA	many	TRBJ2-5	CAWSAWTKAQETQYF	TGTGCCTGGAGCGCTTGGACTAAAGCGCAAGAGACCCAGTACTTC
TRBV27	NA	many	TRBJ2-5	CASTRAGRTETQYF	TGTGCCAGCACCAGGGCGGGACGAACAGAGACCCAGTACTTC
TRBV14	TRBD2	NA	TRBJ2-1	CASSQDSGSRYNEQFF	TGTGCCAGCAGCCAAGACAGCGGGAGTCGGTACAATGAGCAGTTCTTC
TRBV19	NA	many	TRBJ2-1	CASSTPRGRDNEQFF	TGTGCCAGTAGTACCCCACGGGGGCGAGACAATGAGCAGTTCTTC
TRBV30	NA	many	TRBJ2-6	CAWATGLSGANVLTF	TGTGCCTGGGCCACCGGACTTTCTGGGGCCAACGTCCTGACTTTC
TRBV12-3/TRBV12-4	NA	many	TRBJ1-1	CASSLAREGLEAFF	TGTGCCAGCAGTTTAGCCAGGGAAGGATTAGAAGCTTTCTTT
TRBV4-2	NA	few	TRBJ2-7	CASSQVWGAGLPYEQYF	TGTGCCAGCAGCCAAGTCTGGGGGGCAGGTCTCCCCTACGAGCAGTACTTC
TRBV13	NA	many	TRBJ1-1	CASSLGRQIEAFF	TGTGCCAGCAGCTTAGGGAGACAGATTGAAGCTTTCTTT
TRBV18	TRBD1	many	TRBJ2-4	CASSPANRGDKNIQYF	TGTGCCAGCTCACCGGCAAACAGGGGAGACAAAAACATTCAGTACTTC
TRBV7-2	TRBD1	many	TRBJ2-7	CASSKDRSYEQYF	TGTGCCAGCAGTAAGGACAGGTCCTACGAGCAGTACTTC
TRBV6-1	TRBD2	many	TRBJ2-7	CASSAGLAGNEQYF	TGTGCCAGCAGCGCGGGACTAGCGGGCAACGAGCAGTACTTC
TRBV5-1	TRBD2	many	TRBJ2-1	CASSPRVGGLNSYNEQFF	TGCGCCAGCAGCCCACGGGTGGGAGGGCTAAACTCCTACAATGAGCAGTTCTTC
TRBV7-3	NA	many	TRBJ2-2	CASSLKAGNPGELFF	TGTGCCAGCAGCTTAAAGGCAGGGAATCCCGGGGAGCTGTTTTTT
TRBV5-1	NA	many	TRBJ2-7	CASSLGGLQQYF	TGCGCCAGCAGCTTGGGAGGATTACAGCAGTACTTC
TRBV5-1	NA	NA	TRBJ2-1	CASSLVVREYEQFF	TGCGCCAGCAGCTTGGTTGTCAGGGAATATGAGCAGTTCTTC
TRBV10-3	TRBD1	many	TRBJ2-1	CAISESRGRSWFF	TGTGCCATCAGTGAGTCTAGGGGGCGTTCTTGGTTCTTC
TRBV5-1	NA	NA	TRBJ2-7	CASRRGRGDYEQYF	TGCGCCAGCAGGAGGGGCAGGGGTGACTACGAGCAGTACTTC
TRBV20-1	NA	many	TRBJ2-1	CSARDWASAGPHYNEQFF	TGCAGTGCTAGAGATTGGGCTAGCGCCGGCCCCCACTACAATGAGCAGTTCTTC
TRBV9	TRBD1	many	TRBJ2-3	CASSVGTAITDTQYF	TGTGCCAGCAGCGTCGGGACAGCCATCACAGATACGCAGTATTTT
TRBV3-1	NA	many	TRBJ2-2	CASSHYQLTGELFF	TGTGCCAGCAGCCACTACCAGCTCACCGGGGAGCTGTTTTTT
TRBV3-1	NA	NA	TRBJ2-6	CASSPQMGAGRYSGANALTF	TGTGCCAGCAGCCCACAAATGGGGGCAGGTCGATATTCTGGGGCCAACGCCCTGACTTTC
TRBV5-1	NA	many	TRBJ2-3	CASSLYGRQADTQYF	TGCGCCAGCAGCTTGTACGGCAGGCAGGCAGATACGCAGTATTTT
TRBV12-3/TRBV12-4	TRBD1	many	TRBJ2-7	CASRTGGVYEQYF	TGTGCCAGCAGGACAGGGGGCGTATACGAGCAGTACTTC
TRBV10-3	NA	many	TRBJ2-5	CATRPGVVSVPQETQYF	TGTGCCACCAGGCCCGGGGTAGTAAGCGTCCCCCAAGAGACCCAGTACTTC
TRBV6-2/TRBV6-3	TRBD2	many	TRBJ2-1	CASSPGTSGRNEQFF	TGTGCCAGCAGCCCAGGGACTAGCGGGAGGAATGAGCAGTTCTTC
TRBV19	NA	NA	TRBJ1-4	CASRDRPGANEKLFF	TGTGCCAGTAGAGATCGCCCGGGAGCTAATGAAAAACTGTTTTTT
TRBV11-2	TRBD2	many	TRBJ2-1	CASSLRLAGGSYNEQFF	TGTGCCAGCAGCTTGAGACTAGCGGGAGGCTCCTACAATGAGCAGTTCTTC
TRBV28	NA	NA	TRBJ1-5	CASSYPRGLGGQPQHF	TGTGCCAGCAGCTACCCCCGGGGACTGGGGGGACAGCCCCAGCATTTT
TRBV7-9	TRBD1	NA	TRBJ2-7	CASSQGQGDRQYF	TGTGCCAGCAGCCAGGGACAGGGAGATCGGCAGTACTTC
TRBV19	TRBD1	NA	TRBJ2-1	CASSITRGNEQFF	TGTGCCAGTAGTATAACCAGGGGGAATGAGCAGTTCTTC
TRBV20-1	NA	few	TRBJ1-1	CSAVFGGTEAFF	TGCAGTGCTGTATTCGGGGGCACTGAAGCTTTCTTT
TRBV18	NA	many	TRBJ2-5	CASLRAGGETQYF	TGTGCCAGCCTCAGGGCCGGAGGGGAGACCCAGTACTTC